This T cell receptor (beta chain) is from a study of memory CD4+ T cells and cytomegalovirus serostatus. Looking at the study overall: This sample comes from healthy Belgian adults, 9 CMV seropositive, 20 to 25 seronegative.

In the authors' methods: After removing out-of-frame reads, approximately 2.2 million distinct TCRbeta sequences remained. The assay was immunoSEQ multiplex PCR, and TCRdb's table has in-frame clones only and misses some. That table furnishes V, J and clone size, whereas the DNA furnished D and trimming. This sample carries some 46,000 clones, around 80% of them seen once, and the ten largest clones take 0.9% to 1.2%. V was pared by 4 bases and J by 3 bases, with 8 bases between. CDR1 and CDR2 (germline): SGHRS, YFSETQ. There are 12 residues in the CDR3. The sort gate was single viable CD3+CD4+CD8-CD45RO+ cells for memory CD4+ T cells.

The clonotype was recovered from an adult in good health and CMV-seronegative. The source material was memory CD4+ T cells from blood. The chain combines TRBV5-1 with TRBJ2-7, with D possibly being TRBD2 (5 bases). For the CDR3, the DNA is TGCGCCAGCAGCGGCGAGGGCTACGAGCAGTACTTC. Amino acid sequence: CASSGEGYEQYF. The full variable domain, with the rest looked up from reference TRBV5-1 and TRBJ2-7, is KAGVTQTPRYLIKTRGQQVTLSCSPISGHRSVSWYQQTPGQGLQFLFEYFSETQRNKGNFPGRFSGRQFSNSRSEMNVSTLELGDSALYLCASSGEGYEQYFGPGTRLTVT.